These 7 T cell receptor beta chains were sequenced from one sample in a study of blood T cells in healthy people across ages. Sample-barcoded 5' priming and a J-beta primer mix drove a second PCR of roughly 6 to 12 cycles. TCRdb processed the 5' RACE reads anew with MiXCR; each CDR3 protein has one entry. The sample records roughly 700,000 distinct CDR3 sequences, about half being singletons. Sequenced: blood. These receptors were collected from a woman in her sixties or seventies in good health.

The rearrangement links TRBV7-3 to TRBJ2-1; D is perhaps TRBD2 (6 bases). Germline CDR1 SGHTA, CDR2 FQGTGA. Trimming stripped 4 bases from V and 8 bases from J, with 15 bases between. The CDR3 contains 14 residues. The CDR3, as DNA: TGTGCCAGCAGCTCGGGGGACTCATACGATGAGCAGTTCTTC. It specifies CASSSGDSYDEQFF.

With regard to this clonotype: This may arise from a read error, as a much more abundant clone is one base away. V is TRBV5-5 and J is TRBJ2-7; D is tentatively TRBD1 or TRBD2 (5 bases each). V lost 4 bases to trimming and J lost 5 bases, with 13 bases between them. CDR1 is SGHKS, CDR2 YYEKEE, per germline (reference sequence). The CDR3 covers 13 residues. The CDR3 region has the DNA TGTGCCAGCAGCGTGGTATGGGGGAACGAGCAGTACTTC. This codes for CASSVVWGNEQYF.

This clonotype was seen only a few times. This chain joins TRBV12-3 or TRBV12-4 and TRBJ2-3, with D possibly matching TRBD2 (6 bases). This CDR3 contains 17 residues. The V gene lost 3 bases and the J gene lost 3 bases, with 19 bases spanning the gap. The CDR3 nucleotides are TGTGCCAGCAGTTTGGGGACTGACTCCTTTGGGACAGATACGCAGTATTTT. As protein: CASSLGTDSFGTDTQYF.

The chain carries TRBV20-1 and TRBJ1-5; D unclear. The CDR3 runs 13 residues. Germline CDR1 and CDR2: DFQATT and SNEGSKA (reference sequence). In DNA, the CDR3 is TGCAGCGCTCAAGGGATGCGCAATCAGCCCCAGCATTTT. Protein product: CSAQGMRNQPQHF.

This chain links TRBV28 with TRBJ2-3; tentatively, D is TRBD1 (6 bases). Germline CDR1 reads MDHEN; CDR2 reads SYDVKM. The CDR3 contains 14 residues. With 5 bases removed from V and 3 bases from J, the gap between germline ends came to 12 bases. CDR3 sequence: CASSSHRDTDTQYF. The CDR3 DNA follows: TGTGCCAGCAGTAGTCACAGGGATACAGATACGCAGTATTTT.

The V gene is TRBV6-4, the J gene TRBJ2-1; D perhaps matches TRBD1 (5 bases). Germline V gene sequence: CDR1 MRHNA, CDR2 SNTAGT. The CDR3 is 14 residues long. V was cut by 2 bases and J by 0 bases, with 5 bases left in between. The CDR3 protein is CASSDRGSYNEQFF. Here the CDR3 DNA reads TGTGCCAGCAGTGACAGGGGCTCCTACAATGAGCAGTTCTTC.

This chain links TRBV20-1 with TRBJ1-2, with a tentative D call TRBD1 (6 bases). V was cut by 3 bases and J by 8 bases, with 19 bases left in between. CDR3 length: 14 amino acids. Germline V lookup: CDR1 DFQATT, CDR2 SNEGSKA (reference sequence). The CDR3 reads CSARVAWGLEGYTF. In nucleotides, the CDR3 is TGCAGTGCTAGGGTCGCCTGGGGGCTGGAGGGCTACACCTTC.